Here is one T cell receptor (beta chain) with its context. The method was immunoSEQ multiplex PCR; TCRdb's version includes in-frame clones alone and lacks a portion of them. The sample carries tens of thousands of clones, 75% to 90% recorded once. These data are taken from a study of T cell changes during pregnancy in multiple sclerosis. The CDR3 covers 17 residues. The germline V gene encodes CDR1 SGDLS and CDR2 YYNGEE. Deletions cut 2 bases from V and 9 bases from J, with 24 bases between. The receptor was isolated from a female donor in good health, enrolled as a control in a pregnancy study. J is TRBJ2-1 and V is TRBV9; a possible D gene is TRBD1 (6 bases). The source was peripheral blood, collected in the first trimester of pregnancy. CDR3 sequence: CASSVGMGAEPSGEQFF. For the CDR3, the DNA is TGTGCCAGCAGCGTGGGGATGGGGGCCGAACCGTCGGGTGAGCAGTTCTTC.